The sequence of this T cell receptor beta chain was determined in a study of control samples from healthy donors and cancer patients. This CDR3 contains 13 residues. CDR1 and CDR2 (germline): LNHDA, SQIVND (reference sequence). V was cut by 6 bases and J by 0 bases, with 8 bases left in between. Generated by immunoSEQ multiplex PCR, the TCRdb table keeps only in-frame clones and is missing some. The sample includes around 74,000 clones, 92% of them seen just once. The specimen was blood. This chain joins TRBV19 and TRBJ1-1; D is unresolved. This receptor was identified in a woman aged 55-69 years in good health. CDR3 in amino acids: CASSDRMNTEAFF. For the CDR3, the DNA is TGTGCCAGTAGCGATCGAATGAACACTGAAGCTTTCTTT. Based on the CDR3 plus reference TRBV19 and TRBJ1-1, the full variable domain is DGGITQSPKYLFRKEGQNVTLSCEQNLNHDAMYWYRQDPGQGLRLIYYSQIVNDFQKGDIAEGYSVSREKKESFPLTVTSAQKNPTAFYLCASSDRMNTEAFFGQGTRLTVV.